Below, 23 T cell receptor beta chains from the same sample are listed, as sequenced in a study of PD-L1 blockade in urothelial cancer. Sequencing was performed with immunoSEQ multiplex PCR; in TCRdb, only in-frame clones are kept and a portion is missing. The sample shows 70,000 to 90,000 clones, roughly 87% of them seen only once. Sequenced material: PBMCs, taken around atezolizumab (anti-PD-L1) treatment. Receptors were obtained from an older man with urothelial cancer.

The rearrangement links TRBV7-3 to TRBJ1-1, with 8 bases identical to TRBD1. The germline CDR1 and CDR2 sequences are SGHTA and FQGTGA. Trimming removed 2 bases from V and 4 bases from J; junction bases left unmatched: 0. The CDR3 spans 13 residues. As DNA, the CDR3 is TGTGCCAGCAGCTTAGACAGGGGCACTGAAGCTTTCTTT. This gives the protein CASSLDRGTEAFF.

The chain carries TRBV18 and TRBJ2-3; 8 nucleotides align to TRBD2. The length of the CDR3 is 15 residues. V lost 2 bases, J lost 2 bases, and 3 bases stayed unmatched. Per germline, CDR1 KGHSH and CDR2 LQKENI. CDR3 sequence: CASSPGLALTDTQYF. CDR3 nucleotides: TGTGCCAGCTCACCAGGACTAGCCCTCACAGATACGCAGTATTTT.

The rearrangement links TRBV5-1 to TRBJ2-3; 7 bases are shared with TRBD1. CDR1 and CDR2 from the germline V gene are SGHRS and YFSETQ. The CDR3 totals 13 residues. V lost 4 bases, J lost 5 bases, and 4 bases stayed unmatched. CDR3 in amino acids: CASSPQGIDTQYF. CDR3 DNA sequence: TGCGCCAGCAGCCCACAGGGGATAGATACGCAGTATTTT.

This clone was counted only a few times. This rearrangement joins TRBV7-2 to TRBJ2-3; weak D call: TRBD2 (5 bases). Trimming took 5 bases from V and 1 from J, leaving 7 bases between them. The CDR3 has 13 amino acids. Germline CDR1 SGHTA, CDR2 FQGNSA. CDR3 region: CASSVGGTDTQYF. The DNA for the CDR3 is TGTGCCAGCAGCGTCGGGGGCACAGATACGCAGTATTTT.

This clone is a singleton in its sample. The chain uses TRBV5-4 and TRBJ1-2; D might be TRBD1 (6 bases). There are 16 residues in the CDR3. Germline CDR1 reads SGHNT; CDR2 reads YYREEE (reference sequence). V was trimmed by 0 bases and J by 8 bases, leaving 20 bases between them. Here the CDR3 reads CASSLDEGVGFGGYTF. DNA of the CDR3: TGTGCCAGCAGCTTGGATGAGGGGGTAGGCTTTGGAGGCTACACCTTC.

The chain is built from TRBV7-9 and TRBJ2-3; TRBD2 matches at 8 bases. The CDR3 loop spans 17 amino acids. Trimming took 5 bases from V and 2 from J; bases not matched to a gene: 12. In germline, CDR1 is SEHNR, CDR2 FQNEAQ (reference sequence). For the CDR3, the DNA is TGTGCCAGCAGCACCGCGGGAGGACCCTATCACACAGATACGCAGTATTTT. Protein: CASSTAGGPYHTDTQYF.

This clone was counted a few times. This chain connects TRBV7-3 to TRBJ2-1; TRBD2 matches at 12 bases. Germline loops: CDR1 SGHTA, CDR2 FQGTGA. This CDR3 spans 15 amino acids. V was clipped by 5 bases and J by 7 bases; unmatched bases: 6. The CDR3 DNA follows: TGTGCCAGCAGCGTGACTAGCGGGAGACTAAATGAGCAGTTCTTC. This translates into CASSVTSGRLNEQFF.

J is TRBJ1-2 and V is TRBV5-1, with D hard to call. V shed 7 bases and J shed 2 bases, with 12 bases lying between them. Germline V gene data show CDR1 as SGHRS and CDR2 as YFSETQ. CDR3 length equals 13 residues. The CDR3 nucleotides are TGCGCCAGCGCTTACGAGCCAAACTATGGCTACACCTTC. This translates into CASAYEPNYGYTF.

The chain combines TRBV7-2 with TRBJ1-2, with TRBD1 matching over 7 bases. The CDR3 is made up of 14 amino acids. CDR1 SGHTA and CDR2 FQGNSA come from the germline V gene. Unmatched junction bases numbered 4, after V lost 3 bases and J lost 3 bases. CDR3: CASSLEGADYGYTF. In DNA form, the CDR3 reads TGTGCCAGCAGCTTGGAGGGGGCCGACTATGGCTACACCTTC.

The chain combines TRBV5-6 with TRBJ2-7; TRBD2 is a possible D gene (6 bases). Trimming cost V 3 bases and J 6 bases, with 16 bases left between them. Germline V gene sequence: CDR1 SGHDT, CDR2 YYEEEE. This CDR3 is 14 amino acids long. CDR3 protein: CASSWERVGGEQYF. The CDR3 DNA follows: TGTGCCAGCAGCTGGGAGCGGGTCGGGGGCGAGCAGTACTTC. The full variable domain, in which reference TRBV5-6 and TRBJ2-7 provide the parts outside the CDR3, is DAGVTQSPTHLIKTRGQQVTLRCSPKSGHDTVSWYQQALGQGPQFIFQYYEEEERQRGNFPDRFSGHQFPNYSSELNVNALLLGDSALYLCASSWERVGGEQYFGPGTRLTVT.

The J gene is TRBJ1-1, the V gene TRBV27; 7 bases agree with TRBD1. This CDR3 comprises 14 residues. The germline V gene has CDR1 MNHEY and CDR2 SMNVEV (reference sequence). The V gene end was trimmed by 5 bases and the J gene end by 5 bases; junction bases not matched to a gene: 8. CDR3 protein: CASSPRTGGTEAFF. The DNA for the CDR3 is TGTGCCAGCAGTCCCCGGACAGGAGGGACTGAAGCTTTCTTT.

The chain joins TRBV11-3 to TRBJ2-1; 8 positions match TRBD2. The V gene end was trimmed by 4 bases and the J gene end by 7 bases; junction bases not matched to a gene: 12. The CDR3 runs 16 residues. Germline V gene data show CDR1 as SGHNT and CDR2 as YENEEA. CDR3 region: CASSSLSGLVGNEQFF. The CDR3 DNA reads TGTGCCAGCAGCTCCTTGTCGGGACTAGTGGGGAATGAGCAGTTCTTC. The whole variable domain, remainder taken from reference TRBV11-3 and TRBJ2-1, is EAGVVQSPRYKIIEKKQPVAFWCNPISGHNTLYWYLQNLGQGPELLIRYENEEAVDDSQLPKDRFSAERLKGVDSTLKIQPAELGDSAVYLCASSSLSGLVGNEQFFGPGTRLTVL.

This clone was seen a handful of times. The CDR3, as DNA: TGCAGCGTTGGTTCAGGGGCCTCAGCTAACTATGGCTACACCTTC. Translating gives CSVGSGASANYGYTF. The rearrangement uses TRBV29-1 and TRBJ1-2; perhaps TRBD1 as D (6 bases). Germline lookup yields CDR1 SQVTM and CDR2 ANQGSEA. V was cut by 4 bases and J by 0 bases, with 15 bases left in between. The CDR3 sequence is 15 residues long.

J is TRBJ2-3 and V is TRBV5-1; D perhaps matches TRBD1 (6 bases). The CDR3 consists of 14 residues. CDR1 is SGHRS and CDR2 is YFSETQ in the germline V gene. The ends were cut back, 0 bases at V and 6 bases at J, with 11 bases in the middle. CDR3 sequence reads: CASSLGFQGDTQYF. The CDR3 region has the DNA TGCGCCAGCAGCTTGGGGTTTCAGGGGGATACGCAGTATTTT.

This chain joins TRBV5-1 and TRBJ2-7; D not certain. Germline CDR1 SGHRS, CDR2 YFSETQ. With 0 bases removed from V and 2 bases from J, the gap between germline ends came to 12 bases. The CDR3 is 15 residues long. The CDR3 protein is CASSLALGPTYEQYF. The CDR3 DNA follows: TGCGCCAGCAGCTTGGCCCTCGGTCCTACCTACGAGCAGTACTTC.

There are a few counts of this clone. The rearrangement joins TRBV29-1 to TRBJ2-3; the D gene is possibly TRBD2 (5 bases). The CDR3 runs to 13 residues. Germline assignment: CDR1 SQVTM and CDR2 ANQGSEA. V was trimmed by 4 bases and J by 1 base, leaving 9 bases between them. The chain's CDR3 is CSVVEGGTDTQYF. CDR3 in DNA: TGCAGCGTTGTCGAGGGCGGCACAGATACGCAGTATTTT.

V is TRBV5-1 and J is TRBJ2-5, with D perhaps matching TRBD1 (6 bases). V lost 2 bases, J lost 2 bases, and 16 bases lay in between. The CDR3 has 16 amino acids. Per the germline V gene, CDR1 is SGHRS and CDR2 is YFSETQ. CDR3 loop: CASSFNGQKDQETQYF. The DNA for the CDR3 is TGCGCCAGCAGCTTTAACGGACAGAAAGATCAAGAGACCCAGTACTTC. Using reference TRBV5-1 and TRBJ2-5 for the parts outside the CDR3, the full variable domain is KAGVTQTPRYLIKTRGQQVTLSCSPISGHRSVSWYQQTPGQGLQFLFEYFSETQRNKGNFPGRFSGRQFSNSRSEMNVSTLELGDSALYLCASSFNGQKDQETQYFGPGTRLLVL.

This clone has just a few counts. The J gene is TRBJ2-5, the V gene TRBV9, with D possibly being TRBD2 (6 bases). This CDR3 is built from 17 residues. Trimming removed 2 bases from V and 2 bases from J, with 19 bases in between. Germline CDR1 and CDR2: SGDLS and YYNGEE. The CDR3 DNA reads TGTGCCAGCAGCGTGGGGCTAGCGTGGACGAGACAAGAGACCCAGTACTTC. This codes for CASSVGLAWTRQETQYF.

This clone was seen a few times. The chain uses TRBV9 and TRBJ2-2, with D unclear. Trimming pared 0 bases from V and 6 bases from J, leaving 9 bases between. Germline V lookup: CDR1 SGDLS, CDR2 YYNGEE. The CDR3 length is 14 residues. The CDR3 nucleotides are TGTGCCAGCAGCGTAGAACGGTCTCCCGGGGAGCTGTTTTTT. The encoded protein is CASSVERSPGELFF.

The sample holds a few counts of this clone. Distinct nucleotide sequences in the sample also encode this CDR3. The chain employs TRBV7-2 and TRBJ2-7, with a possible D match to TRBD2 (6 bases). Trimming left V 1 base short and J 0 bases short, with 10 bases between. CDR1 is SGHTA, CDR2 FQGNSA, per germline. This CDR3 region has 15 residues. CDR3 nucleotides: TGTGCCAGCAGCTTAGGAGTCGGGGGCTCCTACGAGCAGTACTTC. Its protein is CASSLGVGGSYEQYF.

The chain couples TRBV19 to TRBJ2-5; TRBD2 is a possible D gene (5 bases). The CDR3 runs 16 residues. V lost 3 bases to trimming and J lost 2 bases, with 16 bases between them. Germline V gene data show CDR1 as LNHDA and CDR2 as SQIVND (reference sequence). The DNA for the CDR3 is TGTGCCAGTAGTATTGGAGGACCCCCCCCTCAAGAGACCCAGTACTTC. Translated: CASSIGGPPPQETQYF.

The V and J genes are TRBV6-5 and TRBJ2-1; perhaps TRBD1 as D (5 bases). The CDR3 length is 15 residues. CDR1 and CDR2 (germline): MNHEY, SVGAGI. V lost 6 bases and J lost 3, with 15 bases in between. CDR3 sequence: CASRIAGRVYNEQFF. For the CDR3, the DNA is TGTGCCAGCAGAATCGCAGGGCGAGTCTACAATGAGCAGTTCTTC.

A word on this clone: Within the sample, other DNA sequences also encode this same CDR3. J is TRBJ2-1 and V is TRBV15, with 12 bases that match TRBD2. The germline gives CDR1 LNHNV, CDR2 YYDKDF (reference sequence). V trimming: 5 bases; J trimming: 5 bases; junction bases outside the gene matches: 4. This CDR3 comprises 15 residues. Written as DNA, the CDR3 is TGTGCCACCAGCGTTCGACTAGCGGGAGACAATGAGCAGTTCTTC. It codes for CATSVRLAGDNEQFF.